The sequence of this T cell receptor beta chain was determined in a study of blood T cell repertoires in COVID-19. The overall study: Whether acute or convalescent, the COVID-19 samples came from the United States, Italy and Spain. Sample material is recorded as cDNA or gDNA derived from T cells, B-cell-depleted T cells, or PBMCs.

Enrolled during active infection, Seattle patients were then followed longitudinally. In the original workflow: For nucleated cells, counts were estimated from reference gene primer amplification. Produced via immunoSEQ multiplex PCR; TCRdb's table is partial and in-frame only. The V and J calls and clone size come from that table; D and trimming were worked out from the DNA. The table shows around 480,000 clones, with 88% occurring only once. V trimming: 6 bases; J trimming: 8 bases; junction bases outside the gene matches: 6. This CDR3 region has 12 residues. Germline assignment: CDR1 MDHEN and CDR2 SYDVKM.

This receptor was identified in a woman aged 50 to 60 with COVID-19, enrolled during active disease. The sequenced material came from peripheral blood. The J gene is TRBJ1-2, the V gene TRBV28, with 7 bases lining up with TRBD1. The CDR3, as DNA: TGTGCCAGCAGGCCAGGGGGGCGGGGCTACACCTTC. This translates into CASRPGGRGYTF.